One and the same sample provided the 32 T cell receptor beta chains below, sequenced in a study of cytomegalovirus exposure and HLA in healthy donors. It was with 60 Vbeta and 13 Jbeta primers that the PCR ran. Clones were sequenced by immunoSEQ multiplex PCR, and TCRdb holds only the in-frame ones, with some missing. The data show about 120,000 clones, roughly 74% seen once. Sequenced: PBMCs. The receptors stem from a woman aged 25 to 45 in good health and CMV-seronegative.

CDR3 DNA sequence: TGTGCCAGCAGTGCACCGGTGAGAAGAGCCAAAAACATTCAGTACTTC. This translates into CASSAPVRRAKNIQYF. The chain combines TRBV6-1 with TRBJ2-4, with no clear D. The CDR3 runs 16 residues. The germline V gene has CDR1 MNHNS and CDR2 SASEGT. The germline V and J ends were trimmed by 4 bases and 0 bases, with 13 bases remaining between them.

The chain combines TRBV6-5 with TRBJ1-4; the match to TRBD1 covers 9 bases. Germline-derived CDR1 and CDR2 are MNHEY and SVGAGI. The J segment lost 8 bases and the V segment lost 5 bases, leaving 9 bases of the junction unmatched. The length of the CDR3 is 15 residues. The CDR3 region is CASSLTGGGWEKLFF. As DNA, the CDR3 is TGTGCCAGCAGTCTAACAGGGGGCGGGTGGGAAAAACTGTTTTTT.

J is TRBJ1-2 and V is TRBV2, with TRBD1 as a possible D gene (6 bases). Trimming removed 3 bases from V and 6 bases from J, with 17 bases in between. CDR3 length: 15 residues. Germline V gene lookup returns CDR1 SNHLY and CDR2 FYNNEI. CDR3 sequence: CASSDQNRDGNGYTF. In nucleotides, the CDR3 is TGTGCCAGCAGTGACCAAAACAGGGACGGTAATGGCTACACCTTC. Combining the CDR3 with reference TRBV2 and TRBJ1-2 gives the whole variable domain EPEVTQTPSHQVTQMGQEVILRCVPISNHLYFYWYRQILGQKVEFLVSFYNNEISEKSEIFDDQFSVERPDGSNFTLKIRSTKLEDSAMYFCASSDQNRDGNGYTFGSGTRLTVV.

This clone was counted once. The CDR3 nucleotides are TGCGCCAGCAGCCAGGGGAGGCGGGGGGATCTTAATGAAAAACTGTTTTTT. Amino acids: CASSQGRRGDLNEKLFF. The chain links TRBV4-3 to TRBJ1-4, with D tentatively TRBD1 (5 bases). The CDR3 length is 17 residues. Germline lookup yields CDR1 LGHNA and CDR2 YSLEER. V was clipped by 3 bases and J by 4 bases, with 18 bases between them.

This sequence joins TRBV7-6 and TRBJ2-5, with D tentatively TRBD2 (5 bases). CDR3 length: 14 residues. Trimming shortened V by 1 base and J by 4 bases, and 10 bases separated the two germline ends. Germline loops: CDR1 SGHVS, CDR2 FNYEAQ. The CDR3 protein is CASSLGQDLETQYF. CDR3 DNA: TGTGCCAGCAGCTTAGGGCAGGACTTAGAGACCCAGTACTTC.

The chain carries TRBV6-6 and TRBJ1-1, with 9 nucleotides matching TRBD1. This CDR3 has 16 residues. CDR1 is MNHNY and CDR2 is SVGAGI in the germline V gene (reference sequence). Trimming took 6 bases from V and 1 from J; bases not matched to a gene: 9. DNA for the CDR3: TGTGCCAGCAGCTCTCCTCCGGGACAGGGGAACACTGAAGCTTTCTTT. It is translated as CASSSPPGQGNTEAFF.

The chain couples TRBV19 to TRBJ2-3, with 7 bases that match TRBD2. Germline V gives CDR1 LNHDA, CDR2 SQIVND (reference sequence). This CDR3 is 14 amino acids long. Trimming took 4 bases from V and 6 from J; bases not matched to a gene: 7. CDR3 amino acids: CASSTPGGLDTQYF. The CDR3 DNA reads as TGTGCCAGTAGTACGCCGGGGGGATTGGATACGCAGTATTTT.

The chain carries TRBV7-6 and TRBJ2-1; 9 nucleotides align to TRBD2. V was pared by 1 base and J by 8 bases, with 9 bases of the junction left unmatched. The V gene's germline CDR1 is SGHVS and CDR2 FNYEAQ. The CDR3 loop spans 16 amino acids. The CDR3 DNA sequence: TGTGCCAGCAGCTTAGGGGTAGCGGGGGCTGGCGATGAGCAGTTCTTC. This codes for CASSLGVAGAGDEQFF.

The J gene is TRBJ2-3, the V gene TRBV6-4, with D possibly TRBD1 on 7 matching bases. The germline V gene encodes CDR1 MRHNA and CDR2 SNTAGT. The CDR3 extends over 15 amino acids. V was shortened by 2 bases and J by 3 bases, with 12 bases between the two germline ends. Here the CDR3 reads CASSDQGGETDTQYF. The CDR3 DNA follows: TGTGCCAGCAGTGACCAGGGGGGCGAAACAGATACGCAGTATTTT.

The chain recombines TRBV19 with TRBJ2-1; 8 positions match TRBD1. This CDR3 contains 15 residues. Germline V lookup: CDR1 LNHDA, CDR2 SQIVND (reference sequence). The ends lost 7 bases at V and 8 bases at J; junction bases unmatched: 13. The CDR3 nucleotides read TGTGCCAGTATGGCGTACAGGGGGACACTCGATGAGCAGTTCTTC. Translation gives CASMAYRGTLDEQFF. Variable domain in full (rest from reference TRBV19 and TRBJ2-1): DGGITQSPKYLFRKEGQNVTLSCEQNLNHDAMYWYRQDPGQGLRLIYYSQIVNDFQKGDIAEGYSVSREKKESFPLTVTSAQKNPTAFYLCASMAYRGTLDEQFFGPGTRLTVL.

V and J are TRBV11-3 and TRBJ2-5; 7 nucleotides agree with TRBD1. Germline V gene lookup returns CDR1 SGHNT and CDR2 YENEEA. The CDR3 runs 15 residues. Germline trimming cut 5 bases from V and 5 bases from J; bases unmatched to any gene: 11. Written as DNA, the CDR3 is TGTGCCAGCAGCCTCCCATCAGGGGGTGCGGAGACCCAGTACTTC. It yields the protein CASSLPSGGAETQYF.

The chain joins TRBV11-2 to TRBJ1-2, with 9 bases lining up with TRBD1. The ends lost 5 bases at V and 5 bases at J; junction bases unmatched: 9. CDR3 length: 15 residues. The germline V gene has CDR1 SGHAT and CDR2 FQNNGV. The CDR3 reads CASSIGPQGAYGYTF. In nucleotides, the CDR3 is TGTGCCAGCAGCATAGGCCCACAGGGGGCTTATGGCTACACCTTC.

The chain couples TRBV7-6 to TRBJ2-5; D possibly corresponds to TRBD1 (6 bases). The CDR3 runs to 13 residues. Per the germline V gene, CDR1 is SGHVS and CDR2 is FNYEAQ. Trimming removed 4 bases from V and 6 bases from J, with 12 bases in between. The CDR3 DNA follows: TGTGCCAGCAGCTCATCAACAGGGAAGACCCAGTACTTC. Its translation: CASSSSTGKTQYF.

The chain carries TRBV6-1 and TRBJ2-4, with D unclear. The germline V and J ends were trimmed by 6 bases and 11 bases, with 14 bases remaining between them. This CDR3 is built from 12 residues. Per germline, CDR1 MNHNS and CDR2 SASEGT. The CDR3, as DNA: TGTGCCAGCAGCCTCCTAGTATATTTTCAGTACTTC. Its translation is CASSLLVYFQYF.

The chain employs TRBV5-1 and TRBJ2-1; TRBD2 aligns across 9 bases. V shed 6 bases, J shed 4 bases, and the junction held 14 bases outside the gene matches. The CDR3 runs to 17 residues. Germline V gives CDR1 SGHRS, CDR2 YFSETQ. CDR3 sequence (DNA): TGCGCCAGCATCGAAGGTGCGGGAGGGCCCCCGTACAATGAGCAGTTCTTC. Translating gives CASIEGAGGPPYNEQFF.

The V call is TRBV5-1, the J call TRBJ2-7, with no clear D. Germline loops: CDR1 SGHRS, CDR2 YFSETQ. V lost 0 bases and J 1 base, leaving 8 bases between the germline ends. The length of the CDR3 is 14 residues. In nucleotides, the CDR3 is TGCGCCAGCAGCTTGGGCGGTGCTTCCTACGAGCAGTACTTC. It specifies CASSLGGASYEQYF.

This clone turned up a few times. The CDR3 protein is CAWSSGSLLYEQYF. The DNA for the CDR3 is TGTGCCTGGAGCTCGGGATCGCTATTGTACGAGCAGTACTTC. This chain connects TRBV30 to TRBJ2-7; D is perhaps TRBD2 (5 bases). The CDR3 runs 14 residues. The germline V gene has CDR1 GTSNPN and CDR2 SVGIG (reference sequence). Trimming shortened V by 3 bases and J by 4 bases, and 16 bases separated the two germline ends.

This clone was seen more than once but under ten times. The chain joins TRBV25-1 to TRBJ2-5; tentatively, D is TRBD2 (6 bases). The CDR3 runs to 16 residues. CDR1 MGHDK and CDR2 SYGVNS come from the germline V gene. The V end was cut by 7 bases, the J end by 5 bases, with 23 bases between. This CDR3 is CASTFSRGNGPETQYF. The CDR3 DNA is TGTGCCAGCACCTTCTCGCGGGGAAATGGGCCCGAGACCCAGTACTTC.

This chain joins TRBV4-3 and TRBJ2-5; 7 nucleotides line up with TRBD1. With the DNA end fitting TRBJ2-7 better, the J assignment may be wrong. Germline CDR1 and CDR2: LGHNA and YSLEER. The CDR3 sequence is 14 residues long. CDR3 sequence reads: CASSSRQGPYEQYF. CDR3 coding DNA: TGCGCCAGCAGCTCACGACAGGGCCCCTACGAGCAGTACTTC.

V usage is TRBV14 and J usage is TRBJ2-5, with D possibly being TRBD2 (5 bases). Germline V lookup: CDR1 SGHDN, CDR2 FVKESK. The V and J ends lost 1 base and 13 bases respectively, with 19 bases between them. CDR3 length equals 14 residues. The CDR3 sequence: CASSQVPGRGTGYF. CDR3 nucleotides: TGTGCCAGCAGCCAAGTTCCGGGGAGAGGAACGGGGTACTTC.

This clone was detected a few times. V is TRBV30 and J is TRBJ1-5; unclear D gene. From germline, CDR1 is GTSNPN and CDR2 SVGIG (reference sequence). Trimming pared 3 bases from V and 9 bases from J, leaving 12 bases between. The CDR3 is 12 amino acids. The CDR3 sequence is CAWSERGWPQHF. The CDR3 DNA is TGTGCCTGGAGCGAACGGGGATGGCCCCAGCATTTT.

This chain connects TRBV27 to TRBJ1-1; no reliable D call. V dropped 5 bases and J dropped 4 bases, with 11 bases sitting between them. There are 13 residues in the CDR3. Germline CDR1 and CDR2: MNHEY and SMNVEV (reference sequence). CDR3 in amino acids: CASSGPVGTEAFF. The DNA of the CDR3 is TGTGCCAGCAGTGGGCCAGTGGGCACTGAAGCTTTCTTT.

Only a few counts were recorded for this clone. V usage is TRBV30 and J usage is TRBJ1-3; D unresolved. The V end lost 3 bases, the J end lost 0 bases, and 12 bases lay between the germline ends. The CDR3 totals 15 residues. Per the germline V gene, CDR1 is GTSNPN and CDR2 is SVGIG (reference sequence). This chain's CDR3 is CAWSQDSFSGNTIYF. The CDR3 nucleotides read TGTGCCTGGAGCCAAGACTCCTTCTCTGGAAACACCATATATTTT. Full variable domain (missing parts from reference TRBV30 and TRBJ1-3): SQTIHQWPATLVQPVGSPLSLECTVEGTSNPNLYWYRQAAGRGLQLLFYSVGIGQISSEVPQNLSASRPQDRQFILSSKKLLLSDSGFYLCAWSQDSFSGNTIYFGEGSWLTVV.

The V call is TRBV25-1, the J call TRBJ1-2, with D hard to call. The CDR3 sequence is 12 residues long. CDR1 is MGHDK, CDR2 SYGVNS, per germline. V dropped 10 bases and J dropped 5 bases, with 14 bases sitting between them. CDR3 DNA: TGTGCCATCCGGGATTCCACATATGGCTACACCTTC. Protein sequence: CAIRDSTYGYTF.

This clone occurred a few times. V and J are TRBV4-2 and TRBJ2-2; 9 nucleotides agree with TRBD2. V shed 1 base and J 3 bases; nucleotides not matched to a gene: 9. Germline V gives CDR1 LGHNA, CDR2 YNFKEQ. This CDR3 contains 18 residues. CDR3 DNA: TGTGCCAGCAGCCAAGTGATCAGGCGGGAGGGTCACACCGGGGAGCTGTTTTTT. Residues: CASSQVIRREGHTGELFF.

The chain employs TRBV29-1 and TRBJ1-5, with a tentative D call TRBD1 (5 bases). The CDR3 is 13 amino acids. Germline V gene sequence: CDR1 SQVTM, CDR2 ANQGSEA. V was trimmed by 0 bases and J by 7 bases, leaving 10 bases between them. The chain's CDR3 is CSVEDFPGQPQHF. The CDR3 DNA follows: TGCAGCGTTGAAGACTTCCCAGGGCAGCCCCAGCATTTT.

The V call is TRBV5-1, the J call TRBJ1-5, with unresolved D. V was pared by 0 bases and J by 0 bases, with 4 bases between. Per the germline V gene, CDR1 is SGHRS and CDR2 is YFSETQ. The CDR3 is 14 amino acids. Here the CDR3 reads CASSLGGSNQPQHF. CDR3 in DNA: TGCGCCAGCAGCTTGGGAGGTAGCAATCAGCCCCAGCATTTT. Based on the CDR3 plus reference TRBV5-1 and TRBJ1-5, the full variable domain is KAGVTQTPRYLIKTRGQQVTLSCSPISGHRSVSWYQQTPGQGLQFLFEYFSETQRNKGNFPGRFSGRQFSNSRSEMNVSTLELGDSALYLCASSLGGSNQPQHFGDGTRLSIL.

V gene TRBV5-1 combines with J gene TRBJ1-4, with D hard to call. Germline V lookup: CDR1 SGHRS, CDR2 YFSETQ. CDR3 length: 13 amino acids. The V end was cut by 1 base, the J end by 5 bases, with 6 bases between. CDR3 in amino acids: CASSLQANEKLFF. CDR3 in DNA: TGCGCCAGCAGCTTGCAAGCGAATGAAAAACTGTTTTTT.

This chain connects TRBV5-6 to TRBJ1-2, with D tentatively TRBD1 (5 bases). Per the germline V gene, CDR1 is SGHDT and CDR2 is YYEEEE. This CDR3 has 11 residues. Trimming pared 1 base from V and 8 bases from J, leaving 6 bases between. In DNA form, the CDR3 reads TGTGCCAGCAGCTTGAGGGGCGGCTACACCTTC. It encodes CASSLRGGYTF.

The chain combines TRBV30 with TRBJ1-2, with a tentative D call TRBD1 (6 bases). This CDR3 comprises 13 residues. CDR1 and CDR2 (germline): GTSNPN, SVGIG (reference sequence). Trimming shortened V by 0 bases and J by 8 bases, and 13 bases separated the two germline ends. The CDR3 reads CAWSVQGKEGYTF. The CDR3 DNA follows: TGTGCCTGGAGTGTACAGGGCAAGGAGGGCTACACCTTC.

This clone was picked up one time. The V call is TRBV30, the J call TRBJ2-7; D is possibly TRBD1 (6 bases). The CDR3 covers 13 residues. Germline CDR1 reads GTSNPN; CDR2 reads SVGIG (reference sequence). V lost 2 bases and J 2 bases, leaving 10 bases between the germline ends. CDR3 coding DNA: TGTGCCTGGAGTTCGGACAGAACCTACGAGCAGTACTTC. Translated: CAWSSDRTYEQYF.

The gene calls are TRBV6-5 and TRBJ2-7, with 7 bases matching TRBD1. CDR3 length equals 14 residues. The germline gives CDR1 MNHEY, CDR2 SVGAGI. J was trimmed by 4 bases and V by 5 bases; bases with no gene match: 8. CDR3 in amino acids: CASSLDRWVYEQYF. CDR3 in DNA: TGTGCCAGCAGTCTGGACAGGTGGGTATACGAGCAGTACTTC.